These 26 T cell receptor beta chains were all obtained from the same sample, sequenced in a study of OX40 agonist ivuxolimab in advanced cancers. The library came from the immunoSEQ multiplex PCR assay. TCRdb limited this immuneACCESS table to in-frame rearrangements with V and J called. A share of clones is missing; checked studies link under half to unresolved V genes, and the rest is unexplained. In this sample the table shows 50,000 to 65,000 clones, 80% to 90% of which occur a single time. Clones ranked in the top ten supply around 0.5% of the sample. The input for sequencing was CD4+ or CD8+ T cells sorted from blood, taken in a trial of the OX40 agonist ivuxolimab. These receptors all come from an adult with an advanced solid tumor such as melanoma, head and neck, liver or kidney cancer.

The sample holds one count of this clone. The chain has TRBV7-9 and TRBJ2-7; possibly TRBD2 for D (6 bases). Germline V gene lookup returns CDR1 SEHNR and CDR2 FQNEAQ (reference sequence). Trimming stripped 5 bases from V and 3 bases from J, with 17 bases between. This CDR3 has 15 residues. The CDR3 region has the DNA TGTGCCAGCAGCCCGGGACTCGGAAACTACTACGAGCAGTACTTC. Amino acids: CASSPGLGNYYEQYF. Filled out from reference TRBV7-9 and TRBJ2-7, the complete variable domain reads DTGVSQNPRHKITKRGQNVTFRCDPISEHNRLYWYRQTLGQGPEFLTYFQNEAQLEKSRLLSDRFSAERPKGSFSTLEIQRTEQGDSAMYLCASSPGLGNYYEQYFGPGTRLTVT.

This rearrangement joins TRBV5-1 to TRBJ2-3; TRBD2 matches at 8 bases. J lost 4 bases, V lost 5 bases, and 9 bases had no gene match. The CDR3 runs 15 residues. Looked up from germline, CDR1 is SGHRS and CDR2 is YFSETQ. The CDR3 DNA follows: TGCGCCAGCAGTCGTAGCGGGGCGGGCCCAGATACGCAGTATTTT. This sequence encodes CASSRSGAGPDTQYF.

The V gene is TRBV28, the J gene TRBJ1-4; D is unclear. CDR3 length: 12 amino acids. Germline V CDR1 and CDR2: MDHEN, SYDVKM. The V and J ends lost 4 bases and 7 bases respectively, with 7 bases between them. The CDR3 region is CASSSPSEKLFF. The CDR3 DNA reads as TGTGCCAGCAGTTCCCCGAGTGAAAAACTGTTTTTT.

The chain joins TRBV11-2 to TRBJ1-6, with TRBD1 matching 9 bases. The junction had 11 bases not matched to a gene; V was cut back by 5 bases and J by 9 bases. The CDR3 runs 16 residues. Germline values: CDR1 SGHAT, CDR2 FQNNGV. The CDR3: CASSDLGQGRRSPLHF. CDR3 sequence (DNA): TGTGCCAGCAGCGACCTGGGACAGGGTCGGCGTTCACCCCTCCACTTT.

The V call is TRBV28, the J call TRBJ2-4, with D tentatively TRBD1 (5 bases). The V end was cut by 6 bases, the J end by 0 bases, with 12 bases between. CDR3 length: 15 residues. Germline loops: CDR1 MDHEN, CDR2 SYDVKM. In DNA, the CDR3 is TGTGCCAGCAGCGACCCAGGGCTAGCCAAAAACATTCAGTACTTC. Protein sequence: CASSDPGLAKNIQYF. The full variable domain, with the rest looked up from reference TRBV28 and TRBJ2-4, is DVKVTQSSRYLVKRTGEKVFLECVQDMDHENMFWYRQDPGLGLRLIYFSYDVKMKEKGDIPEGYSVSREKKERFSLILESASTNQTSMYLCASSDPGLAKNIQYFGAGTRLSVL.

This clone was counted only a few times. Here the CDR3 DNA reads TGTGCCAGCAGCGTCGGAGGTGAGAACACTGAAGCTTTCTTT. Its translation is CASSVGGENTEAFF. The chain couples TRBV9 to TRBJ1-1; D is unclear. The CDR3 contains 14 residues. The germline V and J ends were trimmed by 2 bases and 1 base, with 9 bases remaining between them. Germline CDR1 SGDLS, CDR2 YYNGEE.

This clone was counted a few times. This rearrangement joins TRBV5-4 to TRBJ2-3; 9 bases are shared with TRBD1. J lost 4 bases, V lost 5 bases, and 8 bases had no gene match. The CDR3 length is 15 residues. From germline, CDR1 is SGHNT and CDR2 YYREEE (reference sequence). The CDR3 protein is CASRKDRGGADTQYF. CDR3 nucleotide sequence: TGTGCCAGCAGAAAGGACAGGGGAGGGGCAGATACGCAGTATTTT.

V usage is TRBV4-2 and J usage is TRBJ2-2; D is possibly TRBD1 (7 bases). This CDR3 region has 16 residues. The germline V and J ends were trimmed by 4 bases and 6 bases, with 18 bases remaining between them. CDR1 is LGHNA, CDR2 YNFKEQ, per germline. Written as DNA, the CDR3 is TGTGCCAGCAGCCCCTTGGGCCAGGGGGAGGCCGGGGAGCTGTTTTTT. Its translation is CASSPLGQGEAGELFF.

This chain uses TRBV2 with TRBJ1-2; TRBD1 is a possible D gene (6 bases). Germline lookup yields CDR1 SNHLY and CDR2 FYNNEI. This CDR3 comprises 13 residues. Trimming took off 3 bases at V and 8 bases at J, with 13 bases between the two ends. In DNA, the CDR3 is TGTGCCAGCAGTGAGGGACAAACTGGGGGCTACACCTTC. Amino acids: CASSEGQTGGYTF.

The chain recombines TRBV27 with TRBJ1-1; D gene uncertain. The CDR3 has 13 residues. Germline V gene sequence: CDR1 MNHEY, CDR2 SMNVEV (reference sequence). V dropped 2 bases and J dropped 2 bases, with 6 bases sitting between them. The CDR3 sequence is CASSLRLNTEAFF. CDR3 DNA sequence: TGTGCCAGCAGTTTACGCCTAAACACTGAAGCTTTCTTT.

This rearrangement joins TRBV9 to TRBJ1-1, with 10 bases matching TRBD1. This CDR3 contains 13 residues. J was trimmed by 6 bases and V by 4 bases; bases with no gene match: 3. CDR1 is SGDLS and CDR2 is YYNGEE in the germline V gene. As DNA, the CDR3 is TGTGCCAGCAGCAGACAGGGGGCAGCTGAAGCTTTCTTT. Translation gives CASSRQGAAEAFF.

This clone was observed a single time. V is TRBV6-5 and J is TRBJ1-5, with D tentatively TRBD1 (6 bases). V shed 6 bases and J shed 1 base, with 13 bases lying between them. Germline V gene data show CDR1 as MNHEY and CDR2 as SVGAGI. This CDR3 spans 15 amino acids. CDR3 DNA: TGTGCCAGCAGACCACAGGGTGGAAGCAATCAGCCCCAGCATTTT. Protein sequence: CASRPQGGSNQPQHF.

V usage is TRBV7-9 and J usage is TRBJ2-5, with D perhaps TRBD1 (5 bases). This CDR3 has 16 residues. Between the trimmed V and J ends, which lost 3 bases and 1 base, there was a span of 15 bases. Germline V gene data show CDR1 as SEHNR and CDR2 as FQNEAQ (reference sequence). In DNA form, the CDR3 reads TGTGCCAGCAGCTTTGGGCAGGGCTTAGGCCAAGAGACCCAGTACTTC. Translating it yields CASSFGQGLGQETQYF. Combining the CDR3 with reference TRBV7-9 and TRBJ2-5 gives the whole variable domain DTGVSQNPRHKITKRGQNVTFRCDPISEHNRLYWYRQTLGQGPEFLTYFQNEAQLEKSRLLSDRFSAERPKGSFSTLEIQRTEQGDSAMYLCASSFGQGLGQETQYFGPGTRLLVL.

The rearrangement joins TRBV7-9 to TRBJ1-4; perhaps TRBD1 as D (6 bases). V gave up 0 bases and J gave up 8 bases, with 10 bases separating them. Germline CDR1 SEHNR, CDR2 FQNEAQ (reference sequence). The length of the CDR3 is 14 residues. Here the CDR3 reads CASSLAGGGEKLFF. The CDR3 DNA follows: TGTGCCAGCAGCTTAGCCGGGGGCGGAGAAAAACTGTTTTTT.

This clone occurred a few times. One end of the junction varies from germline; a read error may be responsible. V usage is TRBV5-4 and J usage is TRBJ2-7; TRBD2 is a possible D gene (5 bases). The CDR3 loop spans 14 amino acids. Looked up from germline, CDR1 is SGHNT and CDR2 is YYREEE (reference sequence). The CDR3 bases are TGTGCCAGCAGCTGGTCGGGGATCTCCTCCGAGCAGTACTTC. Translated, it gives CASSWSGISSEQYF.

The chain couples TRBV5-1 to TRBJ2-7; 10 nucleotides line up with TRBD1. V trimming: 4 bases; J trimming: 9 bases; junction bases outside the gene matches: 7. The CDR3 totals 13 residues. Germline V lookup: CDR1 SGHRS, CDR2 YFSETQ. The CDR3 DNA reads as TGCGCCAGCAGCCTTGGACAGGGGGACCCGCAGTACTTC. Translation: CASSLGQGDPQYF.

This rearrangement joins TRBV11-3 to TRBJ2-3; 12 bases map to TRBD2. CDR3 length equals 18 residues. Germline V gene sequence: CDR1 SGHNT, CDR2 YENEEA. V was clipped by 4 bases and J by 3 bases; unmatched bases: 11. CDR3 sequence: CASSSGGGGTSGTDTQYF. The CDR3 region has the DNA TGTGCCAGCAGCTCGGGAGGCGGCGGGACTAGCGGGACAGATACGCAGTATTTT.

A remark on this clone: At one of its ends the junction is not consistent with the germline gene, which may arise from a read error. The chain is built from TRBV5-1 and TRBJ2-5, with D possibly matching TRBD2 (5 bases). The CDR3 loop spans 16 amino acids. The germline gives CDR1 SGHRS, CDR2 YFSETQ. CDR3 in DNA: TGCGCCAGCGGCTTGGCCGTTTCGGGGTTTCAAGAGACCCAGTACTTC. Residues: CASGLAVSGFQETQYF.

CDR3 nucleotides: TGTGCCAGCAGCAAAGATGGCCCTGAGCTAAGCTCCTATAATTCACCCCTCCACTTT. Its protein product is CASSKDGPELSSYNSPLHF. The V gene is TRBV21-1, the J gene TRBJ1-6. TRBV21-1 corresponds to a pseudogene. The CDR3 has 19 amino acids.

The J gene is TRBJ2-7, the V gene TRBV5-1, with 9 bases that match TRBD2. Germline CDR1 and CDR2: SGHRS and YFSETQ. The CDR3 sequence is 15 residues long. With 6 bases clipped from V and 3 bases from J, the junction kept 10 bases outside the gene matches. DNA of the CDR3: TGCGCCAGCAACCCGAGCGCTAGCGGGAACTACGAGCAGTACTTC. It yields the protein CASNPSASGNYEQYF. Together with reference TRBV5-1 and TRBJ2-7, the CDR3 gives the full variable domain: KAGVTQTPRYLIKTRGQQVTLSCSPISGHRSVSWYQQTPGQGLQFLFEYFSETQRNKGNFPGRFSGRQFSNSRSEMNVSTLELGDSALYLCASNPSASGNYEQYFGPGTRLTVT.

The J gene is TRBJ2-2, the V gene TRBV6-1; D is ambiguous. Germline-derived CDR1 and CDR2 are MNHNS and SASEGT. V was shortened by 4 bases and J by 5 bases, with 17 bases between the two germline ends. CDR3 length: 16 residues. CDR3 nucleotide sequence: TGTGCCAGCAGTGGACGGATGATAGATTGGACCGGGGAGCTGTTTTTT. It translates to CASSGRMIDWTGELFF.

The chain has TRBV6-5 and TRBJ2-1, with D unresolved. V dropped 6 bases and J dropped 3 bases, with 9 bases sitting between them. The CDR3 sequence is 13 residues long. Germline V gives CDR1 MNHEY, CDR2 SVGAGI. The CDR3 here is CASRNQYYNEQFF. CDR3 in DNA: TGTGCCAGCAGGAACCAGTACTACAATGAGCAGTTCTTC.

The J gene is TRBJ2-7, the V gene TRBV18, with 7 positions matching TRBD1. CDR3 size: 13 residues. Trimming took 2 bases from V and 5 from J; bases not matched to a gene: 3. The germline V gene encodes CDR1 KGHSH and CDR2 LQKENI. The CDR3 DNA sequence: TGTGCCAGCTCACCAGGGACAGCCAACGAGCAGTACTTC. Protein sequence: CASSPGTANEQYF.

The J gene is TRBJ2-2, the V gene TRBV28; 7 bases map to TRBD2. CDR1 MDHEN and CDR2 SYDVKM come from the germline V gene. The CDR3 has 15 amino acids. J lost 0 bases, V lost 6 bases, and 4 bases had no gene match. CDR3 region: CASSKGGTNTGELFF. The DNA for the CDR3 is TGTGCCAGCAGCAAGGGAGGGACGAACACCGGGGAGCTGTTTTTT.

This chain uses TRBV11-2 with TRBJ2-1, with D tentatively TRBD1 or TRBD2 (5 bases each). Germline values: CDR1 SGHAT, CDR2 FQNNGV. Deletions cut 1 base from V and 7 bases from J, with 11 bases between. This CDR3 is 14 amino acids long. CDR3 region: CASSLGGNRNEQFF. CDR3 bases: TGTGCCAGCAGCTTAGGGGGGAATCGGAATGAGCAGTTCTTC.

The rearrangement uses TRBV28 and TRBJ1-2; perhaps TRBD1 as D (6 bases). This CDR3 spans 16 amino acids. V gave up 5 bases and J gave up 7 bases, with 23 bases separating them. From germline, CDR1 is MDHEN and CDR2 SYDVKM. Here the CDR3 reads CASSGTGWAKDTGYTF. The DNA for the CDR3 is TGTGCCAGCAGTGGCACAGGGTGGGCCAAAGATACTGGCTACACCTTC.